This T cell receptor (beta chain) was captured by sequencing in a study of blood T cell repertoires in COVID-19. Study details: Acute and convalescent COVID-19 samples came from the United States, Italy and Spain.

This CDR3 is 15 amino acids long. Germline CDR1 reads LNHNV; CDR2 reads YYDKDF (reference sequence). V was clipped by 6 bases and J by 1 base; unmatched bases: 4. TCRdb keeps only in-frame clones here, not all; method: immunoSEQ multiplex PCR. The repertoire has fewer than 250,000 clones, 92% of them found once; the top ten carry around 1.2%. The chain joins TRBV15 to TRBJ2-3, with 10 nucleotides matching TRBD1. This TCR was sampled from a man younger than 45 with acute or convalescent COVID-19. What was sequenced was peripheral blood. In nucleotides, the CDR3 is TGTGCCACCAGGACAGGGGGCATCGGCACAGATACGCAGTATTTT. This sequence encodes CATRTGGIGTDTQYF.